This TCR beta chain emerged from a study of T cells in Graves' hyperthyroidism and ophthalmopathy. In the study overall: Peripheral blood was secured at the point of initial diagnosis, before any treatment.

TCR beta CDR3 regions were amplified from RNA. First-round RT-PCR with HTBI primers amplified the TCR CDR3 region. TCRdb re-called the multiplex PCR reads through MiXCR, storing one row per CDR3 protein. The table lists roughly 600,000 distinct CDR3 sequences, roughly 14% of them singletons. The CDR3 runs to 15 residues. V shed 6 bases and J 3 bases; nucleotides not matched to a gene: 9. CDR1 and CDR2 from the germline V gene are ENHRY and SYGVKD. This clonotype was seen at least ten times. The sample consisted of blood. The J gene is TRBJ1-1, the V gene TRBV10-3; 8 positions agree with TRBD1. The TCR comes from a woman between 50 and 59 years old with Graves' ophthalmopathy. Here the CDR3 DNA reads TGTGCCATCAGGACAAGACAGGGGTCGTACACTGAAGCTTTCTTT. Protein sequence: CAIRTRQGSYTEAFF.